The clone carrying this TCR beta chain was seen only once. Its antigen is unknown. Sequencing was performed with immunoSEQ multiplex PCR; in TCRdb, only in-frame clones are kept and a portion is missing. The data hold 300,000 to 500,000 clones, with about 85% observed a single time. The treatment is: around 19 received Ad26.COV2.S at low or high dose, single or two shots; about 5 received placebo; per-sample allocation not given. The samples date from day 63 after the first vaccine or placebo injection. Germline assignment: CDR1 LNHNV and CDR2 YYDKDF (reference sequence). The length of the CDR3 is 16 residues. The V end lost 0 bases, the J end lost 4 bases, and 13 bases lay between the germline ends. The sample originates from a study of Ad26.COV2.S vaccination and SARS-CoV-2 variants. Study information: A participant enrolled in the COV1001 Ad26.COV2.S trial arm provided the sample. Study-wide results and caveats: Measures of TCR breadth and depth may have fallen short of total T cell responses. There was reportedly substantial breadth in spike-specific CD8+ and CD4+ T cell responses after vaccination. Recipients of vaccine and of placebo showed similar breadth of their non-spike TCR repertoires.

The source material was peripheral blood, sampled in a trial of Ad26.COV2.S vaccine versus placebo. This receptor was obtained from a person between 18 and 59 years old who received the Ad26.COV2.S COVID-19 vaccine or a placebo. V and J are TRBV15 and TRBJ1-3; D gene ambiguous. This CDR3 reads CATSRDSSISGNTIYF. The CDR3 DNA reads TGTGCCACCAGCAGAGATTCATCGATATCGGGAAACACCATATATTTT.